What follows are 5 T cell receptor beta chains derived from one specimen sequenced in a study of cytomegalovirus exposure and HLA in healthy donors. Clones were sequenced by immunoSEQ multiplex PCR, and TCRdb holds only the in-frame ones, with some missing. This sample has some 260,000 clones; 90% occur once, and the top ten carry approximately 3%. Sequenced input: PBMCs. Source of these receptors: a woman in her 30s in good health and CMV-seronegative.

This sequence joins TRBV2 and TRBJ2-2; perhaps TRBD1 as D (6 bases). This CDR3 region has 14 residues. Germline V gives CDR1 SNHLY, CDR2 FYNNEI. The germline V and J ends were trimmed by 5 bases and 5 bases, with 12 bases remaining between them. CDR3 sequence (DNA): TGTGCCAGCAGTCTATTAACAGGGACCGGGGAGCTGTTTTTT. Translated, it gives CASSLLTGTGELFF. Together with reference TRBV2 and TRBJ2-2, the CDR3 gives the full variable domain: EPEVTQTPSHQVTQMGQEVILRCVPISNHLYFYWYRQILGQKVEFLVSFYNNEISEKSEIFDDQFSVERPDGSNFTLKIRSTKLEDSAMYFCASSLLTGTGELFFGEGSRLTVL.

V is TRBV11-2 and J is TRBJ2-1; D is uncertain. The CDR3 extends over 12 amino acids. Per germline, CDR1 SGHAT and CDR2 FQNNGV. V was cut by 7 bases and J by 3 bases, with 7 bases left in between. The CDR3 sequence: CASTSNYNEQFF. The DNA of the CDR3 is TGTGCCAGCACTTCCAACTACAATGAGCAGTTCTTC.

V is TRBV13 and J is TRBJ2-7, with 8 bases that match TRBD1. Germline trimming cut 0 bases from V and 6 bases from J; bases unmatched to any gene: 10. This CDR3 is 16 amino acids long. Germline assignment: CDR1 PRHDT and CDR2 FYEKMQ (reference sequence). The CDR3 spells CASSLGWATGVSEQYF. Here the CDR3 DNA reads TGTGCCAGCAGCTTAGGCTGGGCGACAGGGGTGAGCGAGCAGTACTTC. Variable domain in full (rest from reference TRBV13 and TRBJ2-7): AAGVIQSPRHLIKEKRETATLKCYPIPRHDTVYWYQQGPGQDPQFLISFYEKMQSDKGSIPDRFSAQQFSDYHSELNMSSLELGDSALYFCASSLGWATGVSEQYFGPGTRLTVT.

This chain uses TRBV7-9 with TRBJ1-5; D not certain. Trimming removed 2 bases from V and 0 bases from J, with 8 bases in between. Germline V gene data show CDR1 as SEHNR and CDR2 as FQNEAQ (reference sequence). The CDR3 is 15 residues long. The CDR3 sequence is CASSLSGNSNQPQHF. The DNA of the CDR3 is TGTGCCAGCAGCTTATCTGGCAATAGCAATCAGCCCCAGCATTTT.

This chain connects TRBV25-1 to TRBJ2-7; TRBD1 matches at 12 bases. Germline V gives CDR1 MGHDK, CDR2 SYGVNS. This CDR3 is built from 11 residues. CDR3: CATGTGGIRYF. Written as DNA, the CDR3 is TGTGCAACCGGGACAGGGGGCATTCGGTACTTC.